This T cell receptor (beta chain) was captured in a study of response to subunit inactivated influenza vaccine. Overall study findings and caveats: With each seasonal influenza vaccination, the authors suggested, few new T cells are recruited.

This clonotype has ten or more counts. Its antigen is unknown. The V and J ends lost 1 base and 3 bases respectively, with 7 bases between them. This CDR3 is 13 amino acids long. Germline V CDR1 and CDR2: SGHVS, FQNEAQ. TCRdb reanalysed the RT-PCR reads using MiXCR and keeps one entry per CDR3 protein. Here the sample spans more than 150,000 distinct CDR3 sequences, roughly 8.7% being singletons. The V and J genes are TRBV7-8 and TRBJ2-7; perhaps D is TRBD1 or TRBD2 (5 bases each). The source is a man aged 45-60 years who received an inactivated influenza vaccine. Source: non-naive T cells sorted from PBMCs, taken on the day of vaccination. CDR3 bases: TGTGCCAGCAGCTTAGGGGGGAACTACGAGCAGTACTTC. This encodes CASSLGGNYEQYF.